The T cell receptor (beta chain) under discussion was sequenced for a study of cytomegalovirus exposure and HLA in healthy donors. Overall study results and limits: A later analysis linked a missense DCLRE1C variant to TCR beta V- and J-gene trimming.

From germline, CDR1 is SGHNT and CDR2 YENEEA. The CDR3 is 13 residues long. V lost 5 bases and J lost 7, with 12 bases in between. Comment on this clone: Its antigen is still unknown.

Both 60 Vbeta primers and 13 Jbeta primers went into the PCR. Using immunoSEQ multiplex PCR, the repertoire was profiled, and TCRdb retains in-frame clones only, with some absent. The data show about 170,000 clones, around 77% seen once. This TCR was recovered from a woman aged 50 to 60 in good health and CMV-seropositive. Sequenced: PBMCs. The chain employs TRBV11-3 and TRBJ2-1; no firm D call. The DNA of the CDR3 is TGTGCCAGCAGCGCCGTTAACAGTAATGAGCAGTTCTTC. This gives the protein CASSAVNSNEQFF. The full variable domain, completed using reference TRBV11-3 and TRBJ2-1, is EAGVVQSPRYKIIEKKQPVAFWCNPISGHNTLYWYLQNLGQGPELLIRYENEEAVDDSQLPKDRFSAERLKGVDSTLKIQPAELGDSAVYLCASSAVNSNEQFFGPGTRLTVL.